A single count supports the clone carrying this TCR beta chain. This sample was included in a study of blood T cell repertoires in COVID-19. Overall study context: PBMCs, B-cell-depleted T cells, or T cells provided the cDNA or gDNA that made up the material.

Generated by immunoSEQ multiplex PCR, the TCRdb table keeps only in-frame clones and is missing some. The sample shows some 160,000 clones, more than 70% of them seen only once. The CDR3 is 12 residues long. CDR1 MNHEY and CDR2 SMNVEV come from the germline V gene (reference sequence). V lost 8 bases to trimming and J lost 4 bases, with 8 bases between them. This chain joins TRBV27 and TRBJ2-2, with D unresolved. Specimen: peripheral blood. This clonotype was obtained from a man aged 50 to 59 who had recovered from COVID-19. This chain's CDR3 is CASSYSTGELFF. CDR3 in DNA: TGTGCCAGCTCATACTCCACCGGGGAGCTGTTTTTT.